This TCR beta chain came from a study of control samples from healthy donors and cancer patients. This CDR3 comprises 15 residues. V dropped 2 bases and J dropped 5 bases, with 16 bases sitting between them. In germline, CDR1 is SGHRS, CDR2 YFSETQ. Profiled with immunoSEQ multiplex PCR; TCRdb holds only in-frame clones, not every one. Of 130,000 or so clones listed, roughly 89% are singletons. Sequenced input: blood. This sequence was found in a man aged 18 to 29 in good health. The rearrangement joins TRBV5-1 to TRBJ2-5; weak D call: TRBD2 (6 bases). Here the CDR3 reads CASSFKGLQMETQYF. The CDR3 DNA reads TGCGCCAGCAGCTTTAAGGGACTTCAGATGGAGACCCAGTACTTC.